Listed below are T cell receptor beta chains from one sample, sequenced in a study of blood T cell repertoires in COVID-19. This table comes from immunoSEQ multiplex PCR, and its TCRdb copy is limited to in-frame clones, with some not included. The sample carries about 480,000 clones, approximately 88% recorded once. Specimen: PBMCs or T cells enriched from blood (not recorded which). The receptors originated from a woman in her thirties or forties who had recovered from COVID-19. Both conserved end residues are part of each CDR3. The D gene is left open where the match is weak. Where a row states a size, it is once, few, many or the class of an expanded clone; other rows omit it.

clone size: .
V gene: TRBV2
J gene: TRBJ2-1
D gene: .
CDR3 DNA: TGTGCCAGCAGTTACTTCTATGAGCAGTTCTTC
CDR3 protein: CASSYFYEQFF

clone size: .
V gene: TRBV7-2
J gene: TRBJ2-1
D gene: TRBD1
CDR3 DNA: TGTGCCAGCAGCCTCCGGGACAGGGTGTATGAGCAGTTCTTC
CDR3 protein: CASSLRDRVYEQFF

clone size: .
V gene: TRBV7-9
J gene: TRBJ1-2
D gene: .
CDR3 DNA: TGTGCCAGCAGCTCTAGGGGTTATGGCTACACCTTC
CDR3 protein: CASSSRGYGYTF

clone size: .
V gene: TRBV6-5
J gene: TRBJ1-6
D gene: .
CDR3 DNA: TGTGCCAGCAGTCGGCGGGGAAGTCCCTCACCCCTCCACTTT
CDR3 protein: CASSRRGSPSPLHF

clone size: .
V gene: TRBV12-5
J gene: TRBJ2-1
D gene: TRBD1
CDR3 DNA: TGTGCTAGTGGTTGGCAGGGGGCACGGTACAATGAGCAGTTCTTC
CDR3 protein: CASGWQGARYNEQFF

clone size: .
V gene: TRBV7-2
J gene: TRBJ2-3
D gene: TRBD1
CDR3 DNA: TGTGCCAGCAGCTCGGGACAGGGCACAGATACGCAGTATTTT
CDR3 protein: CASSSGQGTDTQYF

clone size: .
V gene: TRBV9
J gene: TRBJ2-7
D gene: TRBD2
CDR3 DNA: TGTGCCAGCAGCGTAGGACTAGCGGGAGTTTGGGAGCAGTACTTC
CDR3 protein: CASSVGLAGVWEQYF

clone size: few
V gene: TRBV29-1
J gene: TRBJ2-7
D gene: TRBD1
CDR3 DNA: TGCAGCGCCACTGACAGGGGCTACGAGCAGTACTTC
CDR3 protein: CSATDRGYEQYF

clone size: .
V gene: TRBV7-6
J gene: TRBJ1-5
D gene: .
CDR3 DNA: TGTGCCAGCAGCTTACAGGGGAGTCAGCCCCAGCATTTT
CDR3 protein: CASSLQGSQPQHF

clone size: .
V gene: TRBV11-2
J gene: TRBJ2-7
D gene: .
CDR3 DNA: TGTGCCAGCAGCTTAGATCGGAGCTACGAGCAGTACTTC
CDR3 protein: CASSLDRSYEQYF

clone size: .
V gene: TRBV7-6
J gene: TRBJ1-1
D gene: .
CDR3 DNA: TGTGCCAGCAGCTCAAGACAGAGTGAAGCTTTCTTT
CDR3 protein: CASSSRQSEAFF

clone size: few
V gene: TRBV6-6
J gene: TRBJ1-1
D gene: .
CDR3 DNA: TGTGCCAGCAGTTACTCGGCAGGGGTGAACACTGAAGCTTTCTTT
CDR3 protein: CASSYSAGVNTEAFF

clone size: .
V gene: TRBV18
J gene: TRBJ2-2
D gene: .
CDR3 DNA: TGTGCCAGCTCACCGAGACTAGCCGGGGAGCTGTTTTTT
CDR3 protein: CASSPRLAGELFF

clone size: .
V gene: TRBV7-9
J gene: TRBJ1-1
D gene: .
CDR3 DNA: TGTGCCAGCAGCTCAGGGGTCTTGAACACTGAAGCTTTCTTT
CDR3 protein: CASSSGVLNTEAFF

clone size: once
V gene: TRBV3-1/TRBV3-2
J gene: TRBJ2-1
D gene: .
CDR3 DNA: TGTGCCAGCAGCCAAGACCTAGAAACTTACAATGAGCAGTTCTTC
CDR3 protein: CASSQDLETYNEQFF

clone size: once
V gene: TRBV5-1
J gene: TRBJ1-2
D gene: .
CDR3 DNA: TGCGCCAGCAGTCGCGCGGGGGGCGAGCCGTCGAACTATGGCTACACCTTC
CDR3 protein: CASSRAGGEPSNYGYTF

clone size: .
V gene: TRBV7-2
J gene: TRBJ2-7
D gene: TRBD2
CDR3 DNA: TGTGCCAGCAGCTTAGCGGGCGGGAGTGGGGGTAAGGCCCGCGAGCAGTACTTC
CDR3 protein: CASSLAGGSGGKAREQYF

clone size: .
V gene: TRBV18
J gene: TRBJ2-7
D gene: .
CDR3 DNA: TGTGCCAGCTCACACTTTGCGGCCGAGCAGTACTTC
CDR3 protein: CASSHFAAEQYF

clone size: few
V gene: TRBV30
J gene: TRBJ1-3
D gene: .
CDR3 DNA: TGTGCCTGGAGTCCATCAGGGGCTAACTCTGGAAACACCATATATTTT
CDR3 protein: CAWSPSGANSGNTIYF

clone size: .
V gene: TRBV6-2/TRBV6-3
J gene: TRBJ1-6
D gene: .
CDR3 DNA: TGTGCCAGCAGTTACTGGGACACCAGCTCCTATAATTCACCCCTCCACTTT
CDR3 protein: CASSYWDTSSYNSPLHF

clone size: .
V gene: TRBV19
J gene: TRBJ1-4
D gene: .
CDR3 DNA: TGTGCCAGTATCCCCCGGGCGGGGGAGGGGAATGAAAAACTGTTTTTT
CDR3 protein: CASIPRAGEGNEKLFF

clone size: .
V gene: TRBV5-5
J gene: TRBJ2-3
D gene: TRBD2
CDR3 DNA: TGTGCCAGCGGCAGAGCGGGAGTAAGCACAGATACGCAGTATTTT
CDR3 protein: CASGRAGVSTDTQYF

clone size: .
V gene: TRBV7-2
J gene: TRBJ1-2
D gene: .
CDR3 DNA: TGTGCCAGCAGCTTAATCTCCTCTCGGAGCTTAGGCTACACCTTC
CDR3 protein: CASSLISSRSLGYTF

clone size: .
V gene: TRBV7-2
J gene: TRBJ2-7
D gene: TRBD2
CDR3 DNA: TGTGCCAGCAGCGAACGGGGACTAGCGGGCTACGAGCAGTACTTC
CDR3 protein: CASSERGLAGYEQYF

clone size: .
V gene: TRBV4-3
J gene: TRBJ2-1
D gene: TRBD1
CDR3 DNA: TGCGCCAGCAGCCAATTGACGGGGACAGCTATGTTCTTC
CDR3 protein: CASSQLTGTAMFF

clone size: .
V gene: TRBV30
J gene: TRBJ1-3
D gene: .
CDR3 DNA: TGTGCCTGGAGTTCGGGTTTGGGAAACACCATATATTTT
CDR3 protein: CAWSSGLGNTIYF

clone size: .
V gene: TRBV21-1
J gene: TRBJ1-1
D gene: .
CDR3 DNA: TGTGCCAGCAAGTCTCCAGTCCAACAGGGATACGCTGAAGCTTTCTTT
CDR3 protein: CASKSPVQQGYAEAFF

clone size: .
V gene: TRBV11-3
J gene: TRBJ1-1
D gene: .
CDR3 DNA: TGTGCCAGCAGCCAAAGGACAGCGAACACTGAAGCTTTCTTT
CDR3 protein: CASSQRTANTEAFF

clone size: once
V gene: TRBV7-2
J gene: TRBJ1-3
D gene: .
CDR3 DNA: TGTGCCAGCAGCTTTAGCTCGGGACATGGGACTGGAAACACCATATATTTT
CDR3 protein: CASSFSSGHGTGNTIYF

clone size: .
V gene: TRBV28
J gene: TRBJ1-2
D gene: .
CDR3 DNA: TGTGCCAGCATCCCCTGGTACAGGGTTGGCTACACCTTC
CDR3 protein: CASIPWYRVGYTF

clone size: .
V gene: TRBV20-1
J gene: TRBJ2-1
D gene: .
CDR3 DNA: TGCAGTGCTAGTGGTGTTGACAGGGGCCTGCGGGGGAGCTCCTACAATGAGCAGTTCTTC
CDR3 protein: CSASGVDRGLRGSSYNEQFF

clone size: .
V gene: TRBV7-2
J gene: TRBJ1-3
D gene: .
CDR3 DNA: TGTGCCAGCAGCTCGACAGCCAACTCTGGAAACACCATATATTTT
CDR3 protein: CASSSTANSGNTIYF

clone size: .
V gene: TRBV11-3
J gene: TRBJ2-3
D gene: .
CDR3 DNA: TGTGCCAGCAGCCTCGGACAGTCTTCAGGTACGCAGTATTTT
CDR3 protein: CASSLGQSSGTQYF

clone size: .
V gene: TRBV18
J gene: TRBJ2-1
D gene: .
CDR3 DNA: TGTGCCAGCTCACCACCCGGTAGCCATGAGCAGTTCTTC
CDR3 protein: CASSPPGSHEQFF

clone size: .
V gene: TRBV18
J gene: TRBJ1-2
D gene: .
CDR3 DNA: TGTGCCAGCTCACAGACTCGGGGCTACACCTTC
CDR3 protein: CASSQTRGYTF

clone size: .
V gene: TRBV7-2
J gene: TRBJ2-7
D gene: .
CDR3 DNA: TGTGCCAGCAGTCCAGACTTGAGAGGGGAGCAGTACTTC
CDR3 protein: CASSPDLRGEQYF

clone size: .
V gene: TRBV6-5
J gene: TRBJ2-3
D gene: .
CDR3 DNA: TGTGCCAGCAGCGTAACTAGCACAGATACGCAGTATTTT
CDR3 protein: CASSVTSTDTQYF

clone size: .
V gene: TRBV5-1
J gene: TRBJ2-1
D gene: TRBD2
CDR3 DNA: TGCGCCAGCAGCTCGACAACTAGCGCGGGCCACAATGAGCAGTTCTTC
CDR3 protein: CASSSTTSAGHNEQFF

clone size: .
V gene: TRBV28
J gene: TRBJ1-1
D gene: .
CDR3 DNA: TGTGCCAGCAGTCAGGACTTCTTACGCACTGAAGCTTTCTTT
CDR3 protein: CASSQDFLRTEAFF

clone size: once
V gene: TRBV28
J gene: TRBJ1-2
D gene: .
CDR3 DNA: TGTGCCAGCAGTTTATTGAGGTATGGCTACACCTTC
CDR3 protein: CASSLLRYGYTF

clone size: .
V gene: TRBV5-4
J gene: TRBJ1-3
D gene: TRBD1
CDR3 DNA: TGTGCCAGCAGCTCTGCCGGGACAGCTACAACTGGAAACACCATATATTTT
CDR3 protein: CASSSAGTATTGNTIYF

clone size: .
V gene: TRBV4-1
J gene: TRBJ2-7
D gene: .
CDR3 DNA: TGCGCCAGCAGCCAAGATCGGCGGGCGCGATTAGACGAGCAGTACTTC
CDR3 protein: CASSQDRRARLDEQYF

clone size: .
V gene: TRBV10-3
J gene: TRBJ1-4
D gene: TRBD1
CDR3 DNA: TGTGCCATCAGAGCCGCCGGACAGGCTAATGAAAAACTGTTTTTT
CDR3 protein: CAIRAAGQANEKLFF

clone size: .
V gene: TRBV18
J gene: TRBJ1-1
D gene: TRBD1
CDR3 DNA: TGTGCCAGCTCACCACTCTCCGGGACAGAAAACACTGAAGCTTTCTTT
CDR3 protein: CASSPLSGTENTEAFF

clone size: .
V gene: TRBV19
J gene: TRBJ1-3
D gene: .
CDR3 DNA: TGTGCCAGTAGCCTTGAACGGGGTGGAAACACCATATATTTT
CDR3 protein: CASSLERGGNTIYF

clone size: .
V gene: TRBV19
J gene: TRBJ1-2
D gene: .
CDR3 DNA: TGTGCCAGTAAAAGACAGGCTAACTATGGCTACACCTTC
CDR3 protein: CASKRQANYGYTF

clone size: .
V gene: TRBV11-2
J gene: TRBJ1-1
D gene: .
CDR3 DNA: TGTGCCAGCAGTTCGAAACAGGCGTTAGGAAGGCTTGAAGCTCGTAACACTGAAGCTTTCTTT
CDR3 protein: CASSSKQALGRLEARNTEAFF

clone size: .
V gene: TRBV3-1/TRBV3-2
J gene: TRBJ1-5
D gene: TRBD1
CDR3 DNA: TGTGCCAGCAGCCAAGACATCCGACAGGGACGCAATCAGCCCCAGCATTTT
CDR3 protein: CASSQDIRQGRNQPQHF

clone size: .
V gene: TRBV19
J gene: TRBJ1-1
D gene: TRBD1
CDR3 DNA: TGTGCCAGTAGTATAGCGACAGGGGAAGGTGAAGCTTTCTTT
CDR3 protein: CASSIATGEGEAFF

clone size: once
V gene: TRBV5-1
J gene: TRBJ2-2
D gene: .
CDR3 DNA: TGCGTCAGCAGCTTGGCGGTCGGAGCGAACACCGGGGAGCTGTTTTTT
CDR3 protein: CVSSLAVGANTGELFF